These 32 T cell receptor beta chains were sequenced from one sample in a study of cytomegalovirus exposure and HLA in healthy donors. A multiplex PCR was run with 60 Vbeta primers and 13 Jbeta primers. Sequencing used immunoSEQ multiplex PCR; TCRdb keeps in-frame clones, though not all of them. The sample has 150,000 to 200,000 clones, 82% seen once. The sample comprised PBMCs. These receptors came from a male donor in good health and CMV-seronegative.

The rearrangement joins TRBV28 to TRBJ2-3; D not certain. Germline values: CDR1 MDHEN, CDR2 SYDVKM. V lost 0 bases and J 0 bases, leaving 7 bases between the germline ends. The CDR3 totals 15 residues. CDR3 region: CASSLWASSTDTQYF. CDR3 nucleotide sequence: TGTGCCAGCAGTTTATGGGCATCTAGCACAGATACGCAGTATTTT.

The chain couples TRBV19 to TRBJ2-2; TRBD2 matches at 11 bases. CDR3 length: 15 residues. V shed 9 bases, J shed 7 bases, and the junction held 10 bases outside the gene matches. Germline V gene sequence: CDR1 LNHDA, CDR2 SQIVND (reference sequence). CDR3 residues: CASDTLAGAVGELFF. The CDR3 DNA reads TGTGCCAGCGACACACTAGCGGGAGCGGTCGGGGAGCTGTTTTTT.

V is TRBV2 and J is TRBJ2-6; the D gene is possibly TRBD1 (5 bases). Germline V lookup: CDR1 SNHLY, CDR2 FYNNEI. The CDR3 sequence is 17 residues long. The V end lost 2 bases, the J end lost 4 bases, and 15 bases lay between the germline ends. The CDR3 loop is CASSEQGVSLGANVLTF. CDR3 DNA sequence: TGTGCCAGCAGTGAACAGGGTGTAAGTTTGGGGGCCAACGTCCTGACTTTC. The entire variable domain, with the rest obtained from reference TRBV2 and TRBJ2-6, is as follows: EPEVTQTPSHQVTQMGQEVILRCVPISNHLYFYWYRQILGQKVEFLVSFYNNEISEKSEIFDDQFSVERPDGSNFTLKIRSTKLEDSAMYFCASSEQGVSLGANVLTFGAGSRLTVL.

This clone was counted a single time. The genes are TRBV5-4 and TRBJ2-7, with TRBD2 matching 10 bases. Germline V CDR1 and CDR2: SGHNT, YYREEE (reference sequence). The CDR3 contains 14 residues. V was clipped by 5 bases and J by 5 bases; unmatched bases: 7. CDR3 bases: TGTGCCAGCAGTCTGCTGCTAGCGGGGGACGAGCAGTACTTC. It translates to CASSLLLAGDEQYF.

The table lists this clone with a few counts. The chain recombines TRBV13 with TRBJ1-3; 9 positions match TRBD1. V shed 5 bases and J 4 bases; nucleotides not matched to a gene: 18. This CDR3 comprises 19 residues. Germline CDR1 and CDR2: PRHDT and FYEKMQ (reference sequence). The CDR3 protein is CASSRLIGTGKGSGNTIYF. DNA of the CDR3: TGTGCCAGCAGCCGCCTTATCGGGACAGGGAAGGGATCCGGAAACACCATATATTTT.

The chain carries TRBV29-1 and TRBJ2-5; 7 bases are shared with TRBD1. This CDR3 region has 14 residues. Trimming removed 8 bases from V and 0 bases from J; junction bases left unmatched: 9. The germline V gene has CDR1 SQVTM and CDR2 ANQGSEA. The CDR3 DNA reads as TGCAGCTATACCCGGGGACAGCACCAAGAGACCCAGTACTTC. Protein product: CSYTRGQHQETQYF.

The V and J genes are TRBV19 and TRBJ2-3; 12 nucleotides align to TRBD2. The germline V gene has CDR1 LNHDA and CDR2 SQIVND (reference sequence). This CDR3 has 17 amino acids. Trimming removed 3 bases from V and 2 bases from J; junction bases left unmatched: 6. The CDR3 is CASSISLAGGYTDTQYF. In DNA form, the CDR3 reads TGTGCCAGTAGTATCTCGCTAGCGGGGGGGTACACAGATACGCAGTATTTT.

The rearrangement uses TRBV9 and TRBJ2-1, with TRBD2 matching over 8 bases. Germline V gene data show CDR1 as SGDLS and CDR2 as YYNGEE. The length of the CDR3 is 15 residues. J lost 7 bases, V lost 5 bases, and 11 bases had no gene match. The CDR3 region is CASSLGTSGGNEQFF. CDR3 nucleotides: TGTGCCAGCAGTTTAGGGACTAGTGGTGGGAATGAGCAGTTCTTC.

This clone was counted a single time. The gene calls are TRBV7-8 and TRBJ2-5, with a tentative D call TRBD2 (5 bases). The assigned J gene may be wrong: the sequence end matches TRBJ2-7 better. The germline V gene has CDR1 SGHVS and CDR2 FQNEAQ. The CDR3 consists of 14 residues. The CDR3 loop is CASGAAGPAYEQYF. For the CDR3, the DNA is TGTGCCAGCGGCGCGGCGGGCCCAGCCTACGAGCAGTACTTC.

This rearrangement joins TRBV2 to TRBJ1-2; 7 bases match TRBD1. The CDR3 is 14 residues long. In germline, CDR1 is SNHLY, CDR2 FYNNEI. J gave up 2 bases and V 5 bases, and 5 bases lay outside the gene matches. CDR3 amino acids: CASSTIQGNYGYTF. The CDR3 coding sequence is TGTGCCAGCAGTACGATACAGGGGAACTATGGCTACACCTTC.

Here the CDR3 DNA reads TGTGCCAGCAGCTTGGACAGACAAGAGACCCAGTACTTC. Residues: CASSLDRQETQYF. This chain uses TRBV5-4 with TRBJ2-5; no clear D gene. CDR3 size: 13 residues. The germline V and J ends were trimmed by 0 bases and 2 bases, with 5 bases remaining between them. Germline V gives CDR1 SGHNT, CDR2 YYREEE (reference sequence).

V and J are TRBV29-1 and TRBJ1-5; D not resolved. CDR3 length: 12 residues. Germline V CDR1 and CDR2: SQVTM, ANQGSEA. V was trimmed by 4 bases and J by 4 bases, leaving 8 bases between them. CDR3: CSVAGVNQPQHF. The CDR3 DNA follows: TGCAGCGTTGCGGGTGTGAATCAGCCCCAGCATTTT.

The V and J genes are TRBV5-4 and TRBJ1-2; 8 bases fit TRBD1. From germline, CDR1 is SGHNT and CDR2 YYREEE (reference sequence). The trim removed 2 bases at V and 4 bases at J, leaving 13 bases unmatched. This CDR3 has 17 residues. The CDR3 bases are TGTGCCAGCAGCTTAAACTCCGGACAGGGCCATGGCTATGGCTACACCTTC. It codes for CASSLNSGQGHGYGYTF.

This chain uses TRBV18 with TRBJ1-1, with a tentative D call TRBD1 (5 bases). The CDR3 covers 12 residues. The V end was cut by 5 bases, the J end by 1 base, with 5 bases between. Germline loops: CDR1 KGHSH, CDR2 LQKENI. This CDR3 is CASSGANTEAFF. The CDR3 coding sequence is TGTGCCAGCTCAGGGGCGAACACTGAAGCTTTCTTT.

This clone was picked up a small number of times. The chain links TRBV2 to TRBJ2-7, with 8 nucleotides matching TRBD1. J was trimmed by 2 bases and V by 10 bases; bases with no gene match: 7. CDR1 is SNHLY and CDR2 is FYNNEI in the germline V gene. CDR3 length: 13 amino acids. CDR3 bases: TGTGCCACTGCCCCACAGGGGGCCTACGAGCAGTACTTC. It translates to CATAPQGAYEQYF.

The chain uses TRBV2 and TRBJ1-5; D gene uncertain. Deletions cut 5 bases from V and 1 base from J, with 12 bases between. Looked up from germline, CDR1 is SNHLY and CDR2 is FYNNEI. The CDR3 totals 15 residues. The CDR3 reads CASSSGRGSNQPQHF. CDR3 coding DNA: TGTGCCAGCAGTTCCGGGAGAGGCAGCAATCAGCCCCAGCATTTT.

The CDR3 sequence: CASSPLHRGLPSMGYTF. DNA for the CDR3: TGCGCCAGCAGCCCCCTGCACAGGGGATTACCCTCTATGGGCTACACCTTC. The rearrangement links TRBV4-1 to TRBJ1-2, with 7 bases identical to TRBD1. The CDR3 has 17 residues. CDR1 and CDR2 (germline): MGHRA, YSYEKL. Germline trimming cut 4 bases from V and 8 bases from J; bases unmatched to any gene: 19.

The chain uses TRBV27 and TRBJ2-7, with 7 nucleotides matching TRBD1. The ends lost 3 bases at V and 6 bases at J; junction bases unmatched: 11. This CDR3 is 15 amino acids long. The V gene's germline CDR1 is MNHEY and CDR2 SMNVEV (reference sequence). CDR3 protein: CASSFIQVDRAEQYF. The DNA of the CDR3 is TGTGCCAGCAGTTTCATCCAAGTCGACAGGGCCGAGCAGTACTTC.

The chain joins TRBV18 to TRBJ2-1; weak D call: TRBD1 (6 bases). The germline V gene encodes CDR1 KGHSH and CDR2 LQKENI. The CDR3 sequence is 16 residues long. Trimming took off 3 bases at V and 7 bases at J, with 19 bases between the two ends. The CDR3 sequence: CASSPNLQGQTNEQFF. CDR3 DNA sequence: TGTGCCAGCTCACCCAATCTCCAAGGACAGACTAATGAGCAGTTCTTC.

For this clone: A junction end diverges from the germline sequence, so it may reflect a read error. The gene calls are TRBV7-9 and TRBJ2-3; 10 nucleotides line up with TRBD1. Germline lookup yields CDR1 SEHNR and CDR2 FQNEAQ (reference sequence). The length of the CDR3 is 16 residues. The CDR3 reads CSSILGQGIGTDTQYF. The CDR3 bases are TGTTCCAGCATTCTGGGACAGGGGATAGGCACAGATACGCAGTATTTT.

The chain combines TRBV10-3 with TRBJ1-6; weak D call: TRBD1 (6 bases). V gave up 3 bases and J gave up 9 bases, with 30 bases separating them. This CDR3 has 20 amino acids. CDR1 and CDR2 (germline): ENHRY, SYGVKD. The CDR3 region has the DNA TGTGCCATCAGTGACTCTCTGGTTCTGGGCAGGGGACCCAATGGTTCACCCCTCCACTTT. Protein: CAISDSLVLGRGPNGSPLHF.

This chain's CDR3 is CASSVEGARNQPQHF. The CDR3 nucleotides are TGTGCCAGCAGCGTAGAGGGGGCGCGCAATCAGCCCCAGCATTTT. V usage is TRBV9 and J usage is TRBJ1-5, with 7 bases aligning to TRBD1. The CDR3 runs 15 residues. CDR1 is SGDLS and CDR2 is YYNGEE in the germline V gene. V dropped 0 bases and J dropped 2; count of bases not matched to a gene: 2.

The CDR3 loop reads CASSRGGITEAFF. DNA of the CDR3: TGTGCCAGCAGCCGGGGAGGGATCACTGAAGCTTTCTTT. V and J are TRBV6-4 and TRBJ1-1; D call uncertain. The V end was cut by 6 bases, the J end by 4 bases, with 12 bases between. Germline loops: CDR1 MRHNA, CDR2 SNTAGT. This CDR3 contains 13 residues.

V gene TRBV5-5 combines with J gene TRBJ1-5; D is unresolved. CDR1 is SGHKS, CDR2 YYEKEE, per germline (reference sequence). The V gene lost 1 base and the J gene lost 2 bases, with 7 bases spanning the gap. This CDR3 has 14 residues. The CDR3 loop is CASSLFTGNQPQHF. Here the CDR3 DNA reads TGTGCCAGCAGCTTGTTCACTGGCAATCAGCCCCAGCATTTT.

This chain links TRBV7-8 with TRBJ2-5; 7 bases are a match to TRBD2. Judging by the DNA end, TRBJ2-7 fits better; the J call may be wrong. Germline V lookup: CDR1 SGHVS, CDR2 FQNEAQ. CDR3 length: 13 amino acids. The CDR3 sequence: CASRSSGTTEQYF. CDR3 nucleotide sequence: TGTGCCAGCAGATCCTCCGGGACTACCGAGCAGTACTTC.

As for this clone: The junction departs from germline at one end; a sequencing error may be responsible. The chain uses TRBV7-8 and TRBJ2-7, with 10 nucleotides matching TRBD2. This CDR3 spans 16 amino acids. Germline-derived CDR1 and CDR2 are SGHVS and FQNEAQ. The CDR3 loop reads CASSVAGLATSYEQYF. CDR3 sequence (DNA): TGTGCCAGCAGCGTAGCGGGACTAGCGACCTCCTACGAGCAGTACTTC.

This chain links TRBV4-3 with TRBJ1-4, with D perhaps TRBD1 (6 bases). The germline V and J ends were trimmed by 2 bases and 0 bases, with 13 bases remaining between them. The germline V gene encodes CDR1 LGHNA and CDR2 YSLEER. This CDR3 contains 17 residues. CDR3 residues: CASSQTGQYATNEKLFF. CDR3 coding DNA: TGCGCCAGCAGCCAAACCGGACAGTATGCAACTAATGAAAAACTGTTTTTT.

The count of this clone is one. J is TRBJ1-1 and V is TRBV7-6; TRBD1 aligns across 8 bases. This CDR3 comprises 14 residues. Germline-derived CDR1 and CDR2 are SGHVS and FNYEAQ. Trimming took 5 bases from V and 1 from J; bases not matched to a gene: 3. The CDR3 loop is CASSTGTGNTEAFF. The CDR3 DNA reads as TGTGCCAGCAGCACCGGGACAGGGAACACTGAAGCTTTCTTT.

The V call is TRBV7-9, the J call TRBJ1-4; tentative D call: TRBD1 (5 bases). The CDR3 extends over 15 amino acids. V dropped 4 bases and J dropped 10 bases, with 19 bases sitting between them. CDR1 is SEHNR, CDR2 FQNEAQ, per germline (reference sequence). Written as DNA, the CDR3 is TGTGCCAGCAGCTCCAATTTCGGGGGAGTCGGAAAACTGTTTTTT. Its protein product is CASSSNFGGVGKLFF. The full variable domain, completed using reference TRBV7-9 and TRBJ1-4, is DTGVSQNPRHKITKRGQNVTFRCDPISEHNRLYWYRQTLGQGPEFLTYFQNEAQLEKSRLLSDRFSAERPKGSFSTLEIQRTEQGDSAMYLCASSSNFGGVGKLFFGSGTQLSVL.

The chain recombines TRBV6-4 with TRBJ2-1; 9 bases align to TRBD2. Germline-derived CDR1 and CDR2 are MRHNA and SNTAGT. J was trimmed by 8 bases and V by 3 bases; bases with no gene match: 11. The CDR3 runs to 16 residues. CDR3 in DNA: TGTGCCAGCAGTGATCGGGCGGGAGGGCCGGCCGATGAGCAGTTCTTC. Translation gives CASSDRAGGPADEQFF.

This chain joins TRBV29-1 and TRBJ1-3, with a possible D match to TRBD1 (5 bases). V lost 4 bases and J 3 bases, leaving 10 bases between the germline ends. The CDR3 sequence is 13 residues long. Germline V gene data show CDR1 as SQVTM and CDR2 as ANQGSEA. The CDR3 spells CSVVQGIGNTIYF. The CDR3 DNA follows: TGCAGCGTTGTTCAGGGTATTGGAAACACCATATATTTT.

In regard to this clone: At one end the junction does not follow the germline gene, possibly because of a read error. The chain is built from TRBV9 and TRBJ1-1; the match to TRBD1 covers 7 bases. Germline lookup yields CDR1 SGDLS and CDR2 YYNGEE. The CDR3 has 14 amino acids. Written as DNA, the CDR3 is TGTGTCAGCAGCGTAGGGACAGTGAACACTGAAGCTTTCTTT. Its protein product is CVSSVGTVNTEAFF.